Shown below are 24 T cell receptor beta chains from a single sample sequenced in a study of T cells in Graves' hyperthyroidism and ophthalmopathy. Authors of the study amplified TCR beta CDR3 regions from RNA transcripts. During a first-round RT-PCR of the TCR CDR3, the HTBI primer set was used. MiXCR, applied by TCRdb to the multiplex PCR reads, yields one record per CDR3 protein. The sample contains 300,000 to 450,000 distinct CDR3 sequences, approximately 14% of which appear only once. Specimen: blood. The receptors originated from a woman aged 60-75 years with Graves' hyperthyroidism.

The rearrangement joins TRBV19 to TRBJ1-6; D uncertain. The germline V gene has CDR1 LNHDA and CDR2 SQIVND (reference sequence). The CDR3 spans 14 residues. Trimming stripped 3 bases from V and 3 bases from J, with 6 bases between. As DNA, the CDR3 is TGTGCCAGTAGTATCCCGGGCTATAATTCACCCCTCCACTTT. Residues: CASSIPGYNSPLHF.

This sequence joins TRBV29-1 and TRBJ1-2; D is possibly TRBD1 (6 bases). Germline V lookup: CDR1 SQVTM, CDR2 ANQGSEA. V dropped 6 bases and J dropped 0 bases, with 11 bases sitting between them. This CDR3 comprises 13 residues. The CDR3 bases are TGCAGCGTCCAACAGGGACCTAACTATGGCTACACCTTC. Translating gives CSVQQGPNYGYTF.

This clonotype was detected many times. The CDR3 sequence: CSARRSGTSTDTQYF. DNA for the CDR3: TGCAGTGCTAGACGGAGCGGAACTAGCACAGATACGCAGTATTTT. The rearrangement links TRBV20-1 to TRBJ2-3; a weak D match, TRBD2 (5 bases). The CDR3 consists of 15 residues. CDR1 is DFQATT, CDR2 SNEGSKA, per germline (reference sequence). V lost 2 bases and J 0 bases, leaving 12 bases between the germline ends.

The rearrangement uses TRBV20-1 and TRBJ2-5; maybe TRBD1 (6 bases). Germline CDR1 is DFQATT and CDR2 is SNEGSKA (reference sequence). The CDR3 contains 14 residues. Between the trimmed V and J ends, which lost 2 bases and 1 base, there was a span of 11 bases. CDR3 region: CSARPDSFQETQYF. CDR3 nucleotide sequence: TGCAGTGCTAGACCGGACAGCTTCCAAGAGACCCAGTACTTC.

There are a few counts of this clonotype. This chain's CDR3 is CASSPLTGDDQPQHF. In DNA form, the CDR3 reads TGTGCCAGCAGTCCCCTGACAGGGGACGATCAGCCCCAGCATTTT. This rearrangement joins TRBV2 to TRBJ1-5; 8 nucleotides line up with TRBD1. CDR1 is SNHLY and CDR2 is FYNNEI in the germline V gene. The length of the CDR3 is 15 residues. The V and J ends lost 5 bases and 5 bases, in that order; junction bases with no gene match: 8.

This clonotype was recorded at least ten times. The chain uses TRBV2 and TRBJ2-1, with 8 nucleotides matching TRBD1. Germline V gene lookup returns CDR1 SNHLY and CDR2 FYNNEI. The CDR3 is made up of 13 amino acids. After removal of 6 bases from V and 9 bases from J, the junction contained 7 bases not matched to a gene. Here the CDR3 DNA reads TGTGCCAGCAGAGCGACAGGGGAGAGTGAGCAGTTCTTC. Translation: CASRATGESEQFF.

This clonotype came up a few times. The rearrangement uses TRBV7-2 and TRBJ2-7; TRBD2 is a possible D gene (6 bases). Germline V gene sequence: CDR1 SGHTA, CDR2 FQGNSA. The V end was cut by 5 bases, the J end by 4 bases, with 15 bases between. The CDR3 contains 14 residues. The CDR3 DNA follows: TGTGCCAGCAGCCAAGTTCGGGGGAGGTACGAGCAGTACTTC. Protein sequence: CASSQVRGRYEQYF. Based on the CDR3 plus reference TRBV7-2 and TRBJ2-7, the full variable domain is GAGVSQSPSNKVTEKGKDVELRCDPISGHTALYWYRQSLGQGLEFLIYFQGNSAPDKSGLPSDRFSAERTGGSVSTLTIQRTQQEDSAVYLCASSQVRGRYEQYFGPGTRLTVT.

On this clonotype: It may be a read error: a sequence one base away is much more abundant. Because it lacks the conserved phenylalanine or tryptophan at the end, this CDR3 is likely a read error. V gene TRBV7-2 combines with J gene TRBJ1-2; D not resolved. V was cut by 5 bases and J by 2 bases, with 6 bases left in between. The V gene's germline CDR1 is SGHTA and CDR2 FQGNSA. The CDR3 runs 12 residues. The CDR3 bases are TGTGCCAGCAGCGCAAACAACTATGGCTACACCCTC. Protein product: CASSANNYGYTL.

This clonotype occurred once. The gene calls are TRBV28 and TRBJ2-5; D is perhaps TRBD2 (5 bases). Germline loops: CDR1 MDHEN, CDR2 SYDVKM. Between the trimmed V and J ends, which lost 9 bases and 4 bases, there was a span of 12 bases. This CDR3 is built from 12 residues. CDR3 bases: TGTGCCAGTTCCGGGATGTCAGAGACCCAGTACTTC. Translated: CASSGMSETQYF.

Ten or more counts support this clonotype. A much bigger clone sits one base away, suggesting this may be a read error. The V gene is TRBV7-8, the J gene TRBJ2-3; 11 bases line up with TRBD2. Germline V gene lookup returns CDR1 SGHVS and CDR2 FQNEAQ. The CDR3 loop spans 15 amino acids. CDR3 in DNA: TGTGCCAGCAGCTTAACTAGCGGGAGCATAGATACGCAGTATTTT. It yields the protein CASSLTSGSIDTQYF.

This clonotype showed up just a few times. The rearrangement links TRBV5-6 to TRBJ2-5; possible D gene TRBD2, 6 bases. CDR3 length: 14 residues. Germline lookup yields CDR1 SGHDT and CDR2 YYEEEE. Trimming took 4 bases from V and 3 from J, leaving 13 bases between them. CDR3 in DNA: TGTGCCAGCAGCCCCGCCGGAGGGAAAGAGACCCAGTACTTC. Protein: CASSPAGGKETQYF.

This clonotype was picked up a small number of times. The V call is TRBV4-1, the J call TRBJ2-1; tentative D call: TRBD2 (5 bases). The V gene's germline CDR1 is MGHRA and CDR2 YSYEKL. The CDR3 sequence is 17 residues long. With 0 bases removed from V and 8 bases from J, the gap between germline ends came to 20 bases. The CDR3 DNA follows: TGCGCCAGCAGCCAAGATTCGCGGCAGTCAGGAGGAGATGAGCAGTTCTTC. It encodes CASSQDSRQSGGDEQFF.

The rearrangement links TRBV28 to TRBJ1-5; possibly TRBD1 for D (5 bases). Germline CDR1 is MDHEN and CDR2 is SYDVKM. The V and J ends lost 3 bases and 4 bases respectively, with 10 bases between them. The CDR3 contains 14 residues. The CDR3 region has the DNA TGTGCCAGCAGTTTTCGCAGGGAGAATCAGCCCCAGCATTTT. This translates into CASSFRRENQPQHF.

This clonotype has a count of ten or more. The V and J genes are TRBV6-1 and TRBJ2-2; D tentatively fits TRBD1 or TRBD2 (6 bases each). Germline assignment: CDR1 MNHNS and CDR2 SASEGT. The CDR3 loop spans 18 amino acids. The V gene lost 3 bases and the J gene lost 1 base, with 18 bases spanning the gap. This chain's CDR3 is CASSDSGAAGLNTGELFF. As DNA, the CDR3 is TGTGCCAGCAGTGACTCGGGGGCCGCGGGGCTGAACACCGGGGAGCTGTTTTTT.

A single count supports this clonotype. This chain links TRBV6-1 with TRBJ1-5; perhaps TRBD1 as D (5 bases). Looked up from germline, CDR1 is MNHNS and CDR2 is SASEGT. The V and J ends lost 7 bases and 0 bases respectively, with 16 bases between them. The CDR3 is made up of 16 amino acids. CDR3 loop: CASKGIWGDSNQPQHF. DNA of the CDR3: TGTGCCAGCAAGGGTATCTGGGGGGATAGCAATCAGCCCCAGCATTTT.

The chain uses TRBV5-1 and TRBJ2-7; a possible D gene is TRBD2 (5 bases). Trimming took off 5 bases at V and 4 bases at J, with 19 bases between the two ends. Germline V CDR1 and CDR2: SGHRS, YFSETQ. This CDR3 has 15 amino acids. The CDR3 coding sequence is TGCGCCAGCAGAACTGGCGCCGGGGTTGGGTACGAGCAGTACTTC. It specifies CASRTGAGVGYEQYF.

The table lists this clonotype with many counts. This sequence joins TRBV18 and TRBJ2-7, with 10 bases that match TRBD2. The germline V gene encodes CDR1 KGHSH and CDR2 LQKENI. Losses at the gene ends were 2 bases for V and 3 bases for J; bases not matched to a gene: 1. This CDR3 is built from 14 residues. CDR3 nucleotide sequence: TGTGCCAGCTCACCAACTAGCGGGAACTACGAGCAGTACTTC. Translating it yields CASSPTSGNYEQYF.

This clonotype was recorded at least ten times. The V and J genes are TRBV3-1 and TRBJ2-7; D gene uncertain. Germline assignment: CDR1 LGHDT and CDR2 YNNKEL (reference sequence). CDR3 length: 11 amino acids. Deletions cut 8 bases from V and 2 bases from J, with 7 bases between. The CDR3 nucleotides read TGTGCCAGCGGCGACCCCTACGAGCAGTACTTC. The encoded protein is CASGDPYEQYF.

This clonotype was detected ten times or more. The chain employs TRBV12-5 and TRBJ1-1; D gene unclear. Germline V gene data show CDR1 as LGHNT and CDR2 as FRNRAP. The CDR3 runs 14 residues. V was pared by 1 base and J by 1 base, with 7 bases between. In nucleotides, the CDR3 is TGTGCTAGTGGTTTGGGCCGCACGAACACTGAAGCTTTCTTT. Protein sequence: CASGLGRTNTEAFF. The complete variable domain, with remaining parts taken from reference TRBV12-5 and TRBJ1-1, reads DARVTQTPRHKVTEMGQEVTMRCQPILGHNTVFWYRQTMMQGLELLAYFRNRAPLDDSGMPKDRFSAEMPDATLATLKIQPSEPRDSAVYFCASGLGRTNTEAFFGQGTRLTVV.

This clonotype was recorded many times. The V and J genes are TRBV2 and TRBJ2-1; TRBD2 is a possible D gene (5 bases). CDR1 is SNHLY, CDR2 FYNNEI, per germline. The length of the CDR3 is 15 residues. Trimming removed 3 bases from V and 0 bases from J, with 9 bases in between. In nucleotides, the CDR3 is TGTGCCAGCAGTGAGGGCGGGTACTCCTACAATGAGCAGTTCTTC. This sequence encodes CASSEGGYSYNEQFF.

This clonotype came up many times. The chain combines TRBV20-1 with TRBJ2-7, with D perhaps TRBD1 or TRBD2 (6 bases each). Trimming removed 5 bases from V and 3 bases from J, with 17 bases in between. Per the germline V gene, CDR1 is DFQATT and CDR2 is SNEGSKA (reference sequence). This CDR3 spans 14 amino acids. The CDR3 nucleotides read TGCAGTGCTTCAGGCGGGACAAATTTCTACGAGCAGTACTTC. Translation: CSASGGTNFYEQYF.

Details on this clonotype: This may be a read error: a much more frequent sequence differs by one nucleotide. V usage is TRBV30 and J usage is TRBJ2-7; 9 bases fit TRBD2. CDR1 GTSNPN and CDR2 SVGIG come from the germline V gene (reference sequence). The CDR3 contains 13 residues. Written as DNA, the CDR3 is TGTGCCTGGAATAGCGGGAGTACCTACGGGCAGTACTTC. The encoded protein is CAWNSGSTYGQYF.

Remarks on this clonotype: A much larger clone is a single base away; this may be a read error. The chain carries TRBV12-3 or TRBV12-4 and TRBJ2-6; 7 nucleotides match TRBD1. V shed 7 bases and J 2 bases; nucleotides not matched to a gene: 5. CDR3 length equals 15 residues. Written as DNA, the CDR3 is TGTGCCAGCAACCCAGGGGGAACTGGGGCCAACGTCCTGACTTTC. This sequence encodes CASNPGGTGANVLTF.

J is TRBJ2-3 and V is TRBV20-1; 16 bases line up with TRBD2. This CDR3 contains 16 residues. Germline V lookup: CDR1 DFQATT, CDR2 SNEGSKA (reference sequence). Trimming took 2 bases from V and 8 from J; bases not matched to a gene: 7. DNA for the CDR3: TGCAGTGCTAGACCGGGACTAGCGGGAGGGTGGGGTACGCAGTATTTT. Encoded protein: CSARPGLAGGWGTQYF.